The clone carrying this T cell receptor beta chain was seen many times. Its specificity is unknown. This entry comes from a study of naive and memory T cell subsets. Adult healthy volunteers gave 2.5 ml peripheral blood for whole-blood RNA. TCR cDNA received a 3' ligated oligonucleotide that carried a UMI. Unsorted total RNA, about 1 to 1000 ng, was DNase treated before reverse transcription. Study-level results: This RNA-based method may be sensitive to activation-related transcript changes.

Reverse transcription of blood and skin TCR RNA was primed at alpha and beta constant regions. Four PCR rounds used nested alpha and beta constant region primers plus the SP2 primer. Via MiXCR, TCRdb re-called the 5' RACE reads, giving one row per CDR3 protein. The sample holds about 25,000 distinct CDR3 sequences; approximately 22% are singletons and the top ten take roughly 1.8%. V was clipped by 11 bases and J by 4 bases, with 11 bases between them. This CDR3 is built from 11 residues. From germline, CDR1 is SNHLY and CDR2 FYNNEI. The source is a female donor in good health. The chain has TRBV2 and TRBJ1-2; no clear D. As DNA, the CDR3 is TGTGCCGGCCCCAGGATCTATGGCTACACCTTC. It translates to CAGPRIYGYTF.